This TCR beta chain appears in the sequencing data of a study of cytomegalovirus exposure and HLA in healthy donors. Study-level results: The authors judged a highly shared variant cluster likely a sequencing artifact.

A multiplex PCR was run with 60 Vbeta primers and 13 Jbeta primers. Original processing notes: An analysis that came later counted 77 million or so unique TCR beta chains, approximately 10 million shared. Here immunoSEQ multiplex PCR was the method, and the copy in TCRdb shows in-frame clones only, minus some. D and trimming were read from the DNA, whereas the V and J calls and clone size are those reported in that table. The profile shows more than 110,000 clones, roughly 9.7% of them singletons. Details on this clone: Its matching antigen is unknown.

The receptor was isolated from a man aged 50-60 years in good health and CMV-seronegative. The sample taken for sequencing was PBMCs.

In DNA, the CDR3 is TGTGCCAGTAGTATAGGCGGCAGTCCCTACGAGCAGTACTTC. It specifies CASSIGGSPYEQYF. V gene TRBV19 combines with J gene TRBJ2-7; D unclear. Germline V gene lookup returns CDR1 LNHDA and CDR2 SQIVND (reference sequence). The V gene lost 1 base and the J gene lost 2 bases, with 9 bases spanning the gap. The CDR3 extends over 14 amino acids.